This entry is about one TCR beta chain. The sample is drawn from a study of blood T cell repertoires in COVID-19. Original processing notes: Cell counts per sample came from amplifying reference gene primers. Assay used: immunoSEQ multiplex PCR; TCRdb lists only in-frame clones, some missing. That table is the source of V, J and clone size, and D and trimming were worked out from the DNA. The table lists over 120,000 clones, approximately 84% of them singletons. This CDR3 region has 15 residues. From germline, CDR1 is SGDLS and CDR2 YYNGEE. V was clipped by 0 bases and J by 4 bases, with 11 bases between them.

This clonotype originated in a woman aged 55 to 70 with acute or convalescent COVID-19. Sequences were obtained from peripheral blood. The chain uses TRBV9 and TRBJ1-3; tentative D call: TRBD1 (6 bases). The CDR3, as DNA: TGTGCCAGCAGCGTAGACAGGGCTGGAGGAAACACCATATATTTT. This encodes CASSVDRAGGNTIYF. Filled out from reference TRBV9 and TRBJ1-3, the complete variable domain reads DSGVTQTPKHLITATGQRVTLRCSPRSGDLSVYWYQQSLDQGLQFLIQYYNGEERAKGNILERFSAQQFPDLHSELNLSSLELGDSALYFCASSVDRAGGNTIYFGEGSWLTVV.